This TCR beta chain was sequenced in a study of control samples from healthy donors and cancer patients. TCRdb's table, derived via immunoSEQ multiplex PCR, lists solely in-frame clones and lacks some. This table has some 40,000 clones, 83% appearing once. CDR1 SGHDT and CDR2 YYEEEE come from the germline V gene. This CDR3 comprises 16 residues. V lost 2 bases to trimming and J lost 7 bases; unmatched junction nucleotides: 8. This receptor was taken from a woman between 55 and 75 years old with lung cancer. This chain connects TRBV5-6 to TRBJ2-2; 10 bases line up with TRBD1. The sequencing input was PBMCs. CDR3 DNA sequence: TGTGCCAGCAGCTTCGGGGACAGGGGAGTTGTCGGGGAGCTGTTTTTT. Its protein product is CASSFGDRGVVGELFF.